This T cell receptor beta chain is drawn from a study of blood T cells in healthy people across ages. About the research overall: Capture by template switching was about one barcoded beta molecule per two T cells. Study-wide results and caveats: There was a strong correlation between TCR beta diversity and naive T cell percentage.

CDR3 length equals 15 residues. The trim removed 3 bases at V and 2 bases at J, leaving 6 bases unmatched. A second PCR, run for 7 to 11 cycles, used a sample-barcoded 5' primer plus a J-beta primer mix. From each sample, at least 3 million paired-end reads containing CDR3 were obtained. MiXCR, run by TCRdb on the 5' RACE reads, gives a single entry per CDR3 protein. This table has fewer than 2,000,000 distinct CDR3 sequences, almost 35% appearing once. A word on this clonotype: No antigen is known for it.

The TCR sequence derives from a woman in her 30s in good health. V and J are TRBV12-3 or TRBV12-4 and TRBJ2-5; the match to TRBD2 covers 7 bases. The sequenced sample consisted of blood. DNA of the CDR3: TGTGCCAGCAGTTTTAGTCCAGCGGGGCAAGAGACCCAGTACTTC. Amino acid sequence: CASSFSPAGQETQYF.